This T cell receptor (beta chain) was recovered during a study of cytomegalovirus exposure and HLA in healthy donors. As for the study in general: Later analysis reported that the 120 validation repertoires shared the platform of the roughly 630 first-cohort repertoires. Study conclusions and caveats: According to the study, 160 or so TCR beta chains were cytomegalovirus-associated. In the 120 validation repertoires, just under 95% of cluster scores exceeded 0, per a later analysis. Most observed TCR sequences were rare, whereas some public TCRs were detected in many donors.

There are 11 residues in the CDR3. V shed 5 bases and J shed 9 bases, with 8 bases lying between them. CDR1 is MDHEN and CDR2 is SYDVKM in the germline V gene. Details on this clone: The antigen is undetermined.

TCRdb's copy holds only in-frame clones and misses some; the assay was immunoSEQ multiplex PCR. The data show fewer than 200,000 clones, 85% seen once. The receptor's source is a man aged 18 to 29 in good health and CMV-seropositive. J is TRBJ1-5 and V is TRBV28; D may be TRBD1 (5 bases). The sequenced sample was PBMCs. The CDR3 coding sequence is TGTGCCAGCAGTATCCAGGGGCCCCAGCATTTT. Its translation is CASSIQGPQHF.